Shown below are 16 T cell receptor beta chains from a single sample sequenced in a study of early T cells in non-severe SARS-CoV-2 infection. TCRdb reprocessed the 5' RACE reads via MiXCR and lists one record per CDR3 protein. This table holds tens of thousands of distinct CDR3 sequences, 18% found once. The source material was whole blood, sampled at baseline. The receptors shown here come from an adult who was a healthcare worker with PCR-confirmed SARS-CoV-2 infection or an uninfected control (not recorded which).

This sequence joins TRBV30 and TRBJ2-7, with D possibly matching TRBD1 (5 bases). With 1 base removed from V and 7 bases from J, the gap between germline ends came to 11 bases. The germline V gene has CDR1 GTSNPN and CDR2 SVGIG (reference sequence). There are 12 residues in the CDR3. CDR3 sequence: CAWSGTLLEQYF. CDR3 DNA sequence: TGTGCCTGGAGTGGGACATTGTTAGAGCAGTACTTC.

This clonotype was seen a handful of times. The chain employs TRBV12-3 or TRBV12-4 and TRBJ1-4; 7 bases line up with TRBD1. The V segment lost 7 bases and the J segment 7 bases; nucleotides outside the gene matches: 3. The CDR3 length is 12 residues. The DNA of the CDR3 is TGTGCCAGCAATTCAGGGGGTGAAAAACTGTTTTTT. This sequence encodes CASNSGGEKLFF.

This clonotype has more than one count but fewer than ten. V is TRBV12-5 and J is TRBJ2-5; no reliable D call. The CDR3 has 12 amino acids. Germline lookup yields CDR1 LGHNT and CDR2 FRNRAP. Trimming pared 2 bases from V and 5 bases from J, leaving 6 bases between. CDR3 nucleotides: TGTGCTAGTGGTTTGTTCGGGGAGACCCAGTACTTC. This codes for CASGLFGETQYF. Together with reference TRBV12-5 and TRBJ2-5, the CDR3 gives the full variable domain: DARVTQTPRHKVTEMGQEVTMRCQPILGHNTVFWYRQTMMQGLELLAYFRNRAPLDDSGMPKDRFSAEMPDATLATLKIQPSEPRDSAVYFCASGLFGETQYFGPGTRLLVL.

The V and J genes are TRBV6-2 or TRBV6-3 and TRBJ2-6, with D maybe TRBD2 (6 bases). This CDR3 spans 16 amino acids. V lost 4 bases, J lost 2 bases, and 12 bases lay in between. The germline V gene encodes CDR1 MNHEY and CDR2 SVGEGT. In DNA, the CDR3 is TGTGCCAGCAGTTTCGACCGGGAGCCTGGGGCCAACGTCCTGACTTTC. Protein: CASSFDREPGANVLTF.

In its sample, this clonotype was seen a few times. The chain links TRBV12-3 or TRBV12-4 to TRBJ1-1; D call uncertain. Trimming removed 6 bases at V and 4 bases at J, with 12 bases between. This CDR3 comprises 13 residues. DNA of the CDR3: TGTGCCAGCAGGACGGTACGGCTCACTGAAGCTTTCTTT. Its translation is CASRTVRLTEAFF.

J is TRBJ2-3 and V is TRBV11-2; D is unclear. There are 15 residues in the CDR3. V was cut by 6 bases and J by 2 bases, with 15 bases left in between. Germline lookup yields CDR1 SGHAT and CDR2 FQNNGV. The CDR3 DNA sequence: TGTGCCAGCAGGGGCCCCTCCATATTCACAGATACGCAGTATTTT. This sequence encodes CASRGPSIFTDTQYF.

The sample holds many counts of this clonotype. This chain connects TRBV24-1 to TRBJ2-2; D uncertain. Germline V gene lookup returns CDR1 KGHDR and CDR2 SFDVKD. V was cut by 4 bases and J by 1 base, with 0 bases left in between. The CDR3 covers 12 residues. The CDR3 here is CATSENTGELFF. In nucleotides, the CDR3 is TGTGCCACCAGTGAGAACACCGGGGAGCTGTTTTTT.

V is TRBV11-2 and J is TRBJ2-7, with D maybe TRBD1 (6 bases). The CDR3 has 13 residues. The germline CDR1 and CDR2 sequences are SGHAT and FQNNGV. V gave up 5 bases and J gave up 7 bases, with 15 bases separating them. The CDR3, as DNA: TGTGCCAGCAGCAGACAGGCCTCCTGGGAGCAGTACTTC. Translating gives CASSRQASWEQYF.

The chain joins TRBV7-2 to TRBJ2-3; the match to TRBD1 covers 7 bases. J gave up 3 bases and V 1 base, and 4 bases lay outside the gene matches. This CDR3 contains 15 residues. The V gene's germline CDR1 is SGHTA and CDR2 FQGNSA. The CDR3 region has the DNA TGTGCCAGCAGCTTAGACAGGGGAAAAACAGATACGCAGTATTTT. Its translation is CASSLDRGKTDTQYF.

The V and J genes are TRBV6-5 and TRBJ1-4; a possible D gene is TRBD1 (5 bases). This CDR3 has 17 amino acids. Trimming stripped 0 bases from V and 4 bases from J, with 15 bases between. Germline lookup yields CDR1 MNHEY and CDR2 SVGAGI. CDR3 in amino acids: CASSYSGTFSGNEKLFF. The CDR3 DNA reads as TGTGCCAGCAGTTACTCCGGGACCTTCAGCGGTAATGAAAAACTGTTTTTT.

This chain uses TRBV12-3 or TRBV12-4 with TRBJ1-1, with D possibly TRBD1 on 6 matching bases. V was pared by 6 bases and J by 2 bases, with 13 bases between. This CDR3 contains 14 residues. The CDR3 spells CASRADSANTEAFF. Written as DNA, the CDR3 is TGTGCCAGCAGGGCGGACAGCGCAAACACTGAAGCTTTCTTT.

In DNA form, the CDR3 reads TGTGCCAGCAGTTACTCTACACGTACTGGCTCTGGAAACACCATATATTTT. Amino acid sequence: CASSYSTRTGSGNTIYF. The rearrangement uses TRBV6-6 and TRBJ1-3; D is unclear. Germline-derived CDR1 and CDR2 are MNHNY and SVGAGI (reference sequence). The V gene lost 0 bases and the J gene lost 0 bases, with 12 bases spanning the gap. The CDR3 sequence is 17 residues long.

This clonotype was observed a few times. The rearrangement joins TRBV7-9 to TRBJ2-3; no clear D gene. V shed 2 bases and J shed 4 bases, with 10 bases lying between them. The CDR3 is 14 residues long. CDR1 and CDR2 from the germline V gene are SEHNR and FQNEAQ (reference sequence). This CDR3 reads CASSLTLPADTQYF. In DNA form, the CDR3 reads TGTGCCAGCAGCTTAACACTCCCGGCAGATACGCAGTATTTT.

This clonotype was seen many times. CDR3 nucleotides: TGTGCCAGCCAGCGGGCGGACATTCAGTACTTC. Residues: CASQRADIQYF. The chain has TRBV6-2 or TRBV6-3 and TRBJ2-4; D might be TRBD2 (6 bases). The germline gives CDR1 MNHEY, CDR2 SVGEGT. The length of the CDR3 is 11 residues. Trimming left V 8 bases short and J 8 bases short, with 10 bases between.

The rearrangement links TRBV6-6 to TRBJ2-7, with 7 bases that match TRBD1. CDR3 length equals 15 residues. The V and J ends lost 4 bases and 7 bases, in that order; junction bases with no gene match: 13. The V gene's germline CDR1 is MNHNY and CDR2 SVGAGI (reference sequence). For the CDR3, the DNA is TGTGCCAGCAGTTTTGGACAGGCCGGGTGGGGTGAGCAGTACTTC. It yields the protein CASSFGQAGWGEQYF.

V is TRBV29-1 and J is TRBJ2-1; D gene ambiguous. The CDR3 consists of 15 residues. Trimming took off 2 bases at V and 0 bases at J, with 11 bases between the two ends. Germline-derived CDR1 and CDR2 are SQVTM and ANQGSEA. The CDR3 loop reads CSVELVISSYNEQFF. The CDR3 DNA reads TGCAGCGTTGAATTGGTAATTAGCTCCTACAATGAGCAGTTCTTC.